The 18 T cell receptor beta chains below all came from one sample that was sequenced in a study of blood T cell repertoires in COVID-19. The method was immunoSEQ multiplex PCR; TCRdb's version includes in-frame clones alone and lacks a portion of them. This sample has some 150,000 clones, with approximately 80% found just once. The sequenced material came from peripheral blood. Every receptor here comes from a man in his 60s with active or convalescent COVID-19.

The chain links TRBV2 to TRBJ1-5; D not certain. Between the trimmed V and J ends, which lost 4 bases and 2 bases, there was a span of 9 bases. The germline V gene has CDR1 SNHLY and CDR2 FYNNEI. The CDR3 spans 14 residues. This CDR3 is CASSVSGGNQPQHF. The CDR3 nucleotides read TGTGCCAGCAGTGTCAGCGGGGGCAATCAGCCCCAGCATTTT.

The chain employs TRBV27 and TRBJ1-4, with D perhaps TRBD1 (5 bases). This CDR3 spans 13 amino acids. CDR1 is MNHEY, CDR2 SMNVEV, per germline (reference sequence). V lost 10 bases to trimming and J lost 7 bases, with 16 bases between them. DNA of the CDR3: TGTGCCACCTCCCTGGGGCGTGGTGAAAAACTGTTTTTT. This gives the protein CATSLGRGEKLFF. The variable domain in full, with the rest retrieved from reference TRBV27 and TRBJ1-4, is EAQVTQNPRYLITVTGKKLTVTCSQNMNHEYMSWYRQDPGLGLRQIYYSMNVEVTDKGDVPEGYKVSRKEKRNFPLILESPSPNQTSLYFCATSLGRGEKLFFGSGTQLSVL.

CDR3 loop: CASSSGQGGGETQYF. The CDR3 region has the DNA TGCGCCAGCAGCTCGGGACAGGGAGGGGGAGAGACCCAGTACTTC. This chain joins TRBV5-1 and TRBJ2-5; 9 nucleotides align to TRBD1. Germline values: CDR1 SGHRS, CDR2 YFSETQ. The CDR3 spans 15 residues. V lost 3 bases to trimming and J lost 4 bases; unmatched junction nucleotides: 7. Drawing the rest from reference TRBV5-1 and TRBJ2-5, the complete variable domain is KAGVTQTPRYLIKTRGQQVTLSCSPISGHRSVSWYQQTPGQGLQFLFEYFSETQRNKGNFPGRFSGRQFSNSRSEMNVSTLELGDSALYLCASSSGQGGGETQYFGPGTRLLVL.

The gene calls are TRBV9 and TRBJ1-3, with a tentative D call TRBD1 (6 bases). This CDR3 region has 16 residues. V dropped 4 bases and J dropped 0 bases, with 14 bases sitting between them. Germline V gene lookup returns CDR1 SGDLS and CDR2 YYNGEE. The CDR3 is CASSPQGPTSGNTIYF. DNA of the CDR3: TGTGCCAGCAGCCCTCAGGGGCCAACCTCTGGAAACACCATATATTTT. Drawing the rest from reference TRBV9 and TRBJ1-3, the complete variable domain is DSGVTQTPKHLITATGQRVTLRCSPRSGDLSVYWYQQSLDQGLQFLIQYYNGEERAKGNILERFSAQQFPDLHSELNLSSLELGDSALYFCASSPQGPTSGNTIYFGEGSWLTVV.

The DNA of the CDR3 is TGTGCCGGAGAGGGTAGTCCGTACAATGAGCAGTTCTTC. It encodes CAGEGSPYNEQFF. The V and J genes are TRBV6-5 and TRBJ2-1, with D perhaps TRBD2 (5 bases). Germline-derived CDR1 and CDR2 are MNHEY and SVGAGI. V lost 11 bases, J lost 4 bases, and 15 bases lay in between. This CDR3 contains 13 residues.

The V gene is TRBV11-3, the J gene TRBJ2-3; 11 bases fit TRBD1. The CDR3 runs to 15 residues. The V segment lost 3 bases and the J segment 4 bases; nucleotides outside the gene matches: 3. Germline V gene lookup returns CDR1 SGHNT and CDR2 YENEEA. The DNA for the CDR3 is TGTGCCAGCAGCTTGGGGGGACAGGGGGCAGATACGCAGTATTTT. Protein product: CASSLGGQGADTQYF. Supplemented by reference TRBV11-3 and TRBJ2-3, the full variable domain reads EAGVVQSPRYKIIEKKQPVAFWCNPISGHNTLYWYLQNLGQGPELLIRYENEEAVDDSQLPKDRFSAERLKGVDSTLKIQPAELGDSAVYLCASSLGGQGADTQYFGPGTRLTVL.

The chain links TRBV9 to TRBJ2-1, with D possibly being TRBD2 (6 bases). Germline CDR1 and CDR2: SGDLS and YYNGEE. The CDR3 has 16 amino acids. V shed 4 bases and J shed 0 bases, with 14 bases lying between them. The CDR3 reads CASSPTSSGSYNEQFF. The CDR3 bases are TGTGCCAGCAGCCCAACTAGCTCAGGCTCCTACAATGAGCAGTTCTTC.

The chain couples TRBV6-5 to TRBJ2-5; 11 positions match TRBD2. The CDR3 has 15 amino acids. CDR1 and CDR2 from the germline V gene are MNHEY and SVGAGI. Germline trimming cut 4 bases from V and 3 bases from J; bases unmatched to any gene: 4. The CDR3 region is CASSLTSGTKETQYF. In DNA, the CDR3 is TGTGCCAGCAGTTTGACTAGCGGGACGAAAGAGACCCAGTACTTC.

V is TRBV3-1 (or the pseudogene TRBV3-2) and J is TRBJ1-2; no firm D call. The germline V gene has CDR1 LGHDT and CDR2 YNNKEL (reference sequence). CDR3 size: 13 residues. Trimming removed 4 bases at V and 0 bases at J, with 6 bases between. CDR3 sequence reads: CASSPDTNYGYTF. The CDR3 region has the DNA TGTGCCAGCAGCCCCGACACTAACTATGGCTACACCTTC.

The chain joins TRBV4-1 to TRBJ1-2; 9 nucleotides line up with TRBD1. CDR1 is MGHRA and CDR2 is YSYEKL in the germline V gene. Losses at the gene ends were 3 bases for V and 8 bases for J; bases not matched to a gene: 13. The length of the CDR3 is 16 residues. The CDR3 DNA reads TGCGCCAGCAGCCAGGACCCCACGGACAGGGGCTACGGCTACACCTTC. Translating it yields CASSQDPTDRGYGYTF.

The V call is TRBV18, the J call TRBJ2-3; 9 nucleotides line up with TRBD2. Per germline, CDR1 KGHSH and CDR2 LQKENI. The CDR3 loop spans 15 amino acids. V lost 5 bases to trimming and J lost 6 bases; unmatched junction nucleotides: 9. Here the CDR3 reads CASSTLTSGGDTQYF. For the CDR3, the DNA is TGTGCCAGCTCAACCCTGACTAGCGGAGGCGATACGCAGTATTTT.

This clone was recorded only once. The CDR3 DNA reads as TGTGCCACCAGCAGAGACCGGGACAGGGGGCCGAGAGGCTATGGCTACACCTTC. It is translated as CATSRDRDRGPRGYGYTF. The rearrangement links TRBV15 to TRBJ1-2, with 12 nucleotides matching TRBD1. The CDR3 is made up of 18 amino acids. Losses at the gene ends were 0 bases for V and 4 bases for J; bases not matched to a gene: 9. Germline V lookup: CDR1 LNHNV, CDR2 YYDKDF (reference sequence).

This clone was detected once. Its ends do not fully match the called genes, so a read error is possible. V and J are TRBV11-2 and TRBJ2-7; D call uncertain. CDR1 SGHAT and CDR2 FQNNGV come from the germline V gene. This CDR3 has 14 amino acids. The CDR3 nucleotides are TGTGCCAGCAGCCTAGACGCCCTAACCTACGAGCAGTACTTC. Translated, it gives CASSLDALTYEQYF.

The chain joins TRBV28 to TRBJ1-5; no reliable D call. The CDR3 is 12 amino acids. V dropped 11 bases and J dropped 2 bases, with 10 bases sitting between them. Germline V gene data show CDR1 as MDHEN and CDR2 as SYDVKM. The CDR3 here is CAYSGGNQPQHF. The DNA of the CDR3 is TGTGCCTATAGCGGGGGCAATCAGCCCCAGCATTTT.

The chain links TRBV4-3 to TRBJ1-3; D is unclear. From germline, CDR1 is LGHNA and CDR2 YSLEER. The V gene lost 0 bases and the J gene lost 3 bases, with 15 bases spanning the gap. The CDR3 runs 17 residues. CDR3 region: CASSQEAGRPVGNTIYF. CDR3 nucleotides: TGCGCCAGCAGCCAAGAAGCAGGTCGTCCCGTTGGAAACACCATATATTTT.

The rearrangement links TRBV9 to TRBJ2-1; TRBD1 agrees at 7 bases. Per the germline V gene, CDR1 is SGDLS and CDR2 is YYNGEE. The ends lost 4 bases at V and 5 bases at J; junction bases unmatched: 3. This CDR3 region has 13 residues. The CDR3 spells CASSHDRDNEQFF. DNA for the CDR3: TGTGCCAGCAGCCACGACAGGGACAATGAGCAGTTCTTC.

V usage is TRBV5-1 and J usage is TRBJ1-1; weak D call: TRBD1 (5 bases). Germline V lookup: CDR1 SGHRS, CDR2 YFSETQ. The CDR3 covers 13 residues. The germline V and J ends were trimmed by 5 bases and 8 bases, with 16 bases remaining between them. The CDR3: CASSREGQGEAFF. The CDR3 DNA is TGCGCCAGCAGTAGGGAGGGGCAGGGAGAAGCTTTCTTT.

This chain connects TRBV29-1 to TRBJ2-3, with 10 bases fitting TRBD2. V was clipped by 0 bases and J by 8 bases; unmatched bases: 8. The germline gives CDR1 SQVTM, CDR2 ANQGSEA. This CDR3 has 15 amino acids. CDR3 nucleotide sequence: TGCAGCGTTGAAGAAGCGAGCGGGAGGGCTCTTACGCAGTATTTT. Protein product: CSVEEASGRALTQYF.